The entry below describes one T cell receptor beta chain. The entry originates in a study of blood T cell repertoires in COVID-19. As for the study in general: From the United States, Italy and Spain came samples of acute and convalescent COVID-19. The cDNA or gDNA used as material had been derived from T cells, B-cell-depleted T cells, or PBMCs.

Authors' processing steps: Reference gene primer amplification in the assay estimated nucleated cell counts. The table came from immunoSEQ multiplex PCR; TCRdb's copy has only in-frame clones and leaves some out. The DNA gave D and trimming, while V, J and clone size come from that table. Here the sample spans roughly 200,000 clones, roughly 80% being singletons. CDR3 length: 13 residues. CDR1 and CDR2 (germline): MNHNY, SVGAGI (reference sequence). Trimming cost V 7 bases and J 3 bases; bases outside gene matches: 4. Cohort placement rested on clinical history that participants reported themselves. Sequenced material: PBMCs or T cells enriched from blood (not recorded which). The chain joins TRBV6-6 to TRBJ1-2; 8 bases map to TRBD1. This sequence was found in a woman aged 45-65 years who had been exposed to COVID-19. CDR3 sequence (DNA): TGTGCCAGCACCCCAGGGGGCGACTATGGCTACACCTTC. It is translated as CASTPGGDYGYTF.